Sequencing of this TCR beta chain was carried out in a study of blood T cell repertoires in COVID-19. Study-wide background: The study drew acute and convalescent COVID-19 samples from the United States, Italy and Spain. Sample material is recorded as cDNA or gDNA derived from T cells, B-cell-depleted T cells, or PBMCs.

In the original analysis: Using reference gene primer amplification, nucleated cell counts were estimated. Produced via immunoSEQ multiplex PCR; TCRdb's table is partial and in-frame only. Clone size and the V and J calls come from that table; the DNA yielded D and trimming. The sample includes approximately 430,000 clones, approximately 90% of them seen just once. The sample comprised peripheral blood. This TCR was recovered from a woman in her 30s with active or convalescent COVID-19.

Here the CDR3 reads CASSLGAQGATNEKLFF. DNA of the CDR3: TGCGCCAGCAGCTTGGGGGCGCAGGGGGCAACTAATGAAAAACTGTTTTTT. This chain uses TRBV5-1 with TRBJ1-4; TRBD1 matches at 7 bases. The CDR3 spans 17 residues. Per germline, CDR1 SGHRS and CDR2 YFSETQ. The V segment lost 0 bases and the J segment 0 bases; nucleotides outside the gene matches: 5.